A single sample gave rise to the 30 T cell receptor beta chains below, sequenced in a study of early T cells in non-severe SARS-CoV-2 infection. TCRdb ran MiXCR on the 5' RACE reads and lists one entry per CDR3 protein. This table has about 19,000 distinct CDR3 sequences, over 4% appearing once. The sample taken for sequencing was whole blood. These receptors were obtained from an adult who was a healthcare worker with PCR-confirmed SARS-CoV-2 infection or an uninfected control (not recorded which).

There are many counts of this clonotype. The chain uses TRBV20-1 and TRBJ1-4; D perhaps matches TRBD1 (5 bases). This CDR3 is 15 amino acids long. Germline assignment: CDR1 DFQATT and CDR2 SNEGSKA (reference sequence). The ends were cut back, 2 bases at V and 10 bases at J, with 20 bases in the middle. Here the CDR3 DNA reads TGCAGTGCTAGACGGACTGACCAGGGACGGTTAAAACTGTTTTTT. Protein: CSARRTDQGRLKLFF.

Comments on this clonotype: An end of the junction differs from the germline gene, which may be a read error. The chain couples TRBV6-5 to TRBJ2-3; 7 bases fit TRBD1. This CDR3 region has 14 residues. Germline assignment: CDR1 MNHEY and CDR2 SVGAGI. CDR3 amino acids: CAGRTGSYTDTQYF. CDR3 nucleotide sequence: TGTGCCGGCAGGACAGGTTCTTACACAGATACGCAGTATTTT.

This clonotype appeared many times. The chain joins TRBV18 to TRBJ2-1, with 9 bases aligning to TRBD2. V was pared by 2 bases and J by 10 bases, with 9 bases of the junction left unmatched. Germline V gene sequence: CDR1 KGHSH, CDR2 LQKENI. This CDR3 region has 15 residues. CDR3 sequence (DNA): TGTGCCAGCTCACCAATTAGCGGGGGAAAGGGGGAGCAGTTCTTC. The encoded protein is CASSPISGGKGEQFF.

This clonotype was recorded at least ten times. The J gene is TRBJ1-6, the V gene TRBV7-2; tentative D call: TRBD1 (5 bases). V lost 1 base and J lost 10, with 17 bases in between. The CDR3 sequence is 16 residues long. Germline lookup yields CDR1 SGHTA and CDR2 FQGNSA. The CDR3 sequence is CASSLGRSKRGSPLHF. The CDR3 DNA reads as TGTGCCAGCAGCTTAGGACGATCTAAAAGGGGATCACCCCTCCACTTT.

The chain uses TRBV29-1 and TRBJ1-2, with D unresolved. The CDR3 totals 12 residues. V was pared by 5 bases and J by 4 bases, with 11 bases between. CDR1 is SQVTM and CDR2 is ANQGSEA in the germline V gene. The CDR3 region is CSVPGKSYGYTF. CDR3 sequence (DNA): TGCAGCGTTCCCGGGAAGAGCTATGGCTACACCTTC.

Many counts were recorded for this clonotype. The rearrangement links TRBV7-3 to TRBJ2-3; tentatively, D is TRBD2 (6 bases). CDR1 is SGHTA, CDR2 FQGTGA, per germline. The CDR3 contains 9 residues. Between the trimmed V and J ends, which lost 11 bases and 6 bases, there was a span of 6 bases. The CDR3 nucleotides read TGTGCCGGGGGGGATACGCAGTATTTT. Its protein is CAGGDTQYF. Together with reference TRBV7-3 and TRBJ2-3, the CDR3 gives the full variable domain: GAGVSQTPSNKVTEKGKYVELRCDPISGHTALYWYRQSLGQGPEFLIYFQGTGAADDSGLPNDRFFAVRPEGSVSTLKIQRTERGDSAVYLCAGGDTQYFGPGTRLTVL.

This clonotype was seen many times. This chain joins TRBV12-3 or TRBV12-4 and TRBJ1-4; D is perhaps TRBD1 (5 bases). CDR3 size: 14 residues. Trimming took 6 bases from V and 0 from J, leaving 8 bases between them. CDR3 bases: TGTGCCAGCAGCGGGACTGCAACTAATGAAAAACTGTTTTTT. It encodes CASSGTATNEKLFF.

This clonotype was detected ten times or more. The rearrangement joins TRBV11-2 to TRBJ1-2; D is uncertain. The V end lost 3 bases, the J end lost 7 bases, and 24 bases lay between the germline ends. Germline V gene data show CDR1 as SGHAT and CDR2 as FQNNGV. This CDR3 is built from 17 residues. DNA for the CDR3: TGTGCCAGCAGCTTGGGGTCCTGGGAGGGAAGGATTGGTGGCTACACCTTC. It translates to CASSLGSWEGRIGGYTF.

The chain couples TRBV7-8 to TRBJ2-5; D might be TRBD1 or TRBD2, each matching 5 bases. Trimming took 1 base from V and 7 from J, leaving 16 bases between them. The CDR3 contains 15 residues. Looked up from germline, CDR1 is SGHVS and CDR2 is FQNEAQ. CDR3 in DNA: TGTGCCAGCAGCTTAGTGTTAATCGGGGCGGGGACCCAGTACTTC. This gives the protein CASSLVLIGAGTQYF. Using reference TRBV7-8 and TRBJ2-5 for the parts outside the CDR3, the full variable domain is GAGVSQSPRYKVAKRGQDVALRCDPISGHVSLFWYQQALGQGPEFLTYFQNEAQLDKSGLPSDRFFAERPEGSVSTLKIQRTQQEDSAVYLCASSLVLIGAGTQYFGPGTRLLVL.

This clonotype was seen ten or more times. V gene TRBV7-2 combines with J gene TRBJ1-2; 7 bases line up with TRBD1. J lost 4 bases, V lost 5 bases, and 1 base had no gene match. This CDR3 is 12 amino acids long. Germline V CDR1 and CDR2: SGHTA, FQGNSA. CDR3 residues: CASSRDSYGYTF. DNA of the CDR3: TGTGCCAGCAGCAGGGACAGCTATGGCTACACCTTC.

This clonotype came up many times. This chain joins TRBV6-4 and TRBJ2-1, with 7 bases lining up with TRBD2. CDR3 size: 15 residues. The J segment lost 8 bases and the V segment lost 5 bases, leaving 12 bases of the junction unmatched. Looked up from germline, CDR1 is MRHNA and CDR2 is SNTAGT. CDR3 DNA: TGTGCCAGCAGTCCGGGAGGCCCACTACTCGATGAGCAGTTCTTC. This gives the protein CASSPGGPLLDEQFF.

This clonotype appeared many times. This chain connects TRBV7-2 to TRBJ2-2; tentative D call: TRBD2 (5 bases). CDR1 and CDR2 from the germline V gene are SGHTA and FQGNSA. Trimming cost V 5 bases and J 1 base, with 8 bases left between them. The CDR3 spans 14 residues. This CDR3 reads CASSPDWNTGELFF. CDR3 sequence (DNA): TGTGCCAGCAGCCCGGACTGGAACACCGGGGAGCTGTTTTTT. The full variable domain, its missing parts supplied by reference TRBV7-2 and TRBJ2-2, is GAGVSQSPSNKVTEKGKDVELRCDPISGHTALYWYRQSLGQGLEFLIYFQGNSAPDKSGLPSDRFSAERTGGSVSTLTIQRTQQEDSAVYLCASSPDWNTGELFFGEGSRLTVL.

This clonotype was counted ten times or more. The chain has TRBV11-2 and TRBJ2-7; 9 bases line up with TRBD1. The V segment lost 4 bases and the J segment 2 bases; nucleotides outside the gene matches: 6. The CDR3 sequence is 15 residues long. Germline lookup yields CDR1 SGHAT and CDR2 FQNNGV. Here the CDR3 DNA reads TGTGCCAGCAGCTCGTTACAGGGGGCCCCCTACGAGCAGTACTTC. This codes for CASSSLQGAPYEQYF. Variable domain in full (rest from reference TRBV11-2 and TRBJ2-7): EAGVAQSPRYKIIEKRQSVAFWCNPISGHATLYWYQQILGQGPKLLIQFQNNGVVDDSQLPKDRFSAERLKGVDSTLKIQPAKLEDSAVYLCASSSLQGAPYEQYFGPGTRLTVT.

This clonotype was observed at least ten times. The rearrangement links TRBV19 to TRBJ1-5; TRBD1 is a possible D gene (5 bases). The germline gives CDR1 LNHDA, CDR2 SQIVND (reference sequence). V was pared by 6 bases and J by 7 bases, with 22 bases between. The CDR3 runs to 16 residues. CDR3 region: CASSLPQGRDGQPQHF. As DNA, the CDR3 is TGTGCCAGTAGCCTTCCCCAGGGCAGGGACGGGCAGCCCCAGCATTTT.

CDR3 nucleotides: TGCAGTGCTAGGACACCTAACACAGATACGCAGTATTTT. Translated: CSARTPNTDTQYF. The rearrangement joins TRBV20-1 to TRBJ2-3; D unclear. Looked up from germline, CDR1 is DFQATT and CDR2 is SNEGSKA (reference sequence). The V end was cut by 3 bases, the J end by 2 bases, with 9 bases between. This CDR3 has 13 amino acids.

Many counts were recorded for this clonotype. The chain couples TRBV5-6 to TRBJ2-7, with a possible D match to TRBD2 (7 bases). V was clipped by 4 bases and J by 0 bases, with 14 bases between them. Germline CDR1 is SGHDT and CDR2 is YYEEEE. The CDR3 length is 15 residues. CDR3 DNA: TGTGCCAGCAGCAGCAAGGGGGGGCCCTCCTACGAGCAGTACTTC. Protein: CASSSKGGPSYEQYF.

Many counts were recorded for this clonotype. V and J are TRBV7-6 and TRBJ1-3; TRBD1 aligns across 8 bases. CDR3 length equals 16 residues. Per the germline V gene, CDR1 is SGHVS and CDR2 is FNYEAQ. The J segment lost 1 base and the V segment lost 5 bases, leaving 7 bases of the junction unmatched. CDR3 amino acids: CASSIPTGGSGNTIYF. CDR3 bases: TGTGCCAGCAGCATACCCACAGGGGGATCTGGAAACACCATATATTTT.

The chain recombines TRBV20-1 with TRBJ2-4; D not certain. CDR1 DFQATT and CDR2 SNEGSKA come from the germline V gene (reference sequence). V lost 3 bases, J lost 4 bases, and 16 bases lay in between. The CDR3 extends over 15 amino acids. The CDR3 nucleotides read TGCAGTGCTAGGGAACAGATTACCGGGAAAAACATTCAGTACTTC. Its translation is CSAREQITGKNIQYF.

This clonotype was counted ten times or more. The chain recombines TRBV5-1 with TRBJ1-1; 7 nucleotides align to TRBD1. The V and J ends lost 1 base and 5 bases, in that order; junction bases with no gene match: 8. This CDR3 is 15 amino acids long. The V gene's germline CDR1 is SGHRS and CDR2 YFSETQ. The CDR3 spells CASSLIEGAITEAFF. CDR3 bases: TGCGCCAGCAGCTTGATCGAGGGGGCAATAACTGAAGCTTTCTTT.

This clonotype came up many times. The rearrangement uses TRBV2 and TRBJ2-2; no firm D call. This CDR3 comprises 14 residues. V was cut by 7 bases and J by 6 bases, with 15 bases left in between. Germline values: CDR1 SNHLY, CDR2 FYNNEI. CDR3 protein: CASNKIQKAGELFF. In DNA form, the CDR3 reads TGTGCCAGCAATAAGATCCAGAAGGCCGGGGAGCTGTTTTTT.

This clonotype was seen ten or more times. The chain uses TRBV5-1 and TRBJ1-1; D may be TRBD1 (5 bases). The length of the CDR3 is 15 residues. Germline CDR1 is SGHRS and CDR2 is YFSETQ. Trimming pared 0 bases from V and 1 base from J, leaving 10 bases between. As DNA, the CDR3 is TGCGCCAGCAGCTTGGATGGACACCAGAACACTGAAGCTTTCTTT. The encoded protein is CASSLDGHQNTEAFF.

Ten or more counts support this clonotype. The chain recombines TRBV12-3 or TRBV12-4 with TRBJ1-2, with TRBD1 matching over 7 bases. V lost 4 bases and J lost 7; bases outside the gene matches: 15. CDR3 length equals 16 residues. CDR3 nucleotide sequence: TGTGCCAGCAGTTATTTACCAGGGGGACCTAGCGGTGGCTACACCTTC. It is translated as CASSYLPGGPSGGYTF.

This clonotype was observed a handful of times. This chain links TRBV9 with TRBJ1-2; D not certain. Trimming removed 4 bases from V and 8 bases from J, with 21 bases in between. Germline CDR1 is SGDLS and CDR2 is YYNGEE. The CDR3 is made up of 15 amino acids. CDR3 sequence: CASSPLSGKSMGYTF. DNA of the CDR3: TGTGCCAGCAGCCCTCTTAGTGGCAAGTCGATGGGCTACACCTTC.

This clonotype was seen more than once but under ten times. The chain is built from TRBV3-1 and TRBJ1-5, with D unresolved. Germline CDR1 reads LGHDT; CDR2 reads YNNKEL (reference sequence). With 3 bases removed from V and 4 bases from J, the gap between germline ends came to 7 bases. The CDR3 contains 13 residues. CDR3 coding DNA: TGTGCCAGCAGCCACGAATTTAATCAGCCCCAGCATTTT. Protein: CASSHEFNQPQHF.

This clonotype appeared many times. The chain carries TRBV5-1 and TRBJ1-1, with D possibly matching TRBD1 (5 bases). The CDR3 totals 14 residues. CDR1 SGHRS and CDR2 YFSETQ come from the germline V gene. V was pared by 0 bases and J by 5 bases, with 11 bases between. Written as DNA, the CDR3 is TGCGCCAGCAGCTTGGTAACCTCAGGGACTGAAGCTTTCTTT. This gives the protein CASSLVTSGTEAFF.

This clonotype was counted many times. This rearrangement joins TRBV7-6 to TRBJ2-3, with no clear D. Trimming stripped 1 base from V and 3 bases from J, with 5 bases between. The CDR3 has 13 amino acids. Germline V lookup: CDR1 SGHVS, CDR2 FNYEAQ. The chain's CDR3 is CASSLGATDTQYF. The CDR3 DNA follows: TGTGCCAGCAGCTTAGGCGCTACAGATACGCAGTATTTT.

In its sample, this clonotype was seen a few times. The chain links TRBV5-5 to TRBJ2-7; D may be TRBD2 (6 bases). With 4 bases removed from V and 0 bases from J, the gap between germline ends came to 20 bases. Germline values: CDR1 SGHKS, CDR2 YYEKEE (reference sequence). The CDR3 sequence is 17 residues long. CDR3 sequence reads: CASSPTAAGRSSYEQYF. CDR3 coding DNA: TGTGCCAGCAGCCCGACTGCCGCGGGGAGGAGCTCCTACGAGCAGTACTTC.

This clonotype has at least ten counts. This chain uses TRBV18 with TRBJ1-6; D gene ambiguous. Germline assignment: CDR1 KGHSH and CDR2 LQKENI. V was shortened by 3 bases and J by 8 bases, with 8 bases between the two germline ends. The CDR3 has 13 amino acids. CDR3 in amino acids: CASSPEADSPLHF. The CDR3 bases are TGTGCCAGCTCACCGGAGGCGGATTCACCCCTCCACTTT.

Details on this clonotype: This may be a read error: a much more frequent sequence differs by one nucleotide. V and J are TRBV7-2 and TRBJ1-4; D is perhaps TRBD1 (5 bases). The CDR3 contains 17 residues. The germline V gene encodes CDR1 SGHTA and CDR2 FQGNSA. The DNA for the CDR3 is TGTGTCAGCAGCTTAGACAGCCAGACTGCAACTAATGAAAAACTGTTTTTT. It specifies CVSSLDSQTATNEKLFF.

This clonotype was seen many times. This chain connects TRBV7-8 to TRBJ2-5, with TRBD2 matching 7 bases. V lost 3 bases and J lost 1; bases outside the gene matches: 5. The CDR3 is 15 amino acids. Germline assignment: CDR1 SGHVS and CDR2 FQNEAQ. CDR3 coding DNA: TGTGCCAGCAGCTTTCGGGGGGACCGCCAAGAGACCCAGTACTTC. Amino acids: CASSFRGDRQETQYF.